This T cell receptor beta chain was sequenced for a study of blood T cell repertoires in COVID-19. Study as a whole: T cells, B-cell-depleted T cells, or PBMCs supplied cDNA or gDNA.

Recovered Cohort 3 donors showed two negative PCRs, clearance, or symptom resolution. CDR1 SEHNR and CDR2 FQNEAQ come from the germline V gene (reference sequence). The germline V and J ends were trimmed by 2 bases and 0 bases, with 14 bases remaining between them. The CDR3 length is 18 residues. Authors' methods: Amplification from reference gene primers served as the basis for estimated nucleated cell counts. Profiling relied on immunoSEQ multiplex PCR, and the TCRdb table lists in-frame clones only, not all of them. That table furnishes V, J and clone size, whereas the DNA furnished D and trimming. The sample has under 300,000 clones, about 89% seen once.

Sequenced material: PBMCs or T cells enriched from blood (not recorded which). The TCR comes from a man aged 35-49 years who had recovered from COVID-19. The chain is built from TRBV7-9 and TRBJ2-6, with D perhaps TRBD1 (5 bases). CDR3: CASSLSYQGTSGANVLTF. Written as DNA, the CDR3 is TGTGCCAGCAGCTTAAGCTACCAGGGTACCTCTGGGGCCAACGTCCTGACTTTC.